The clone carrying this TCR beta chain came up a few times. This sample is part of a study of cytomegalovirus exposure and HLA in healthy donors. 13 Jbeta primers and 60 Vbeta primers were used for the PCR. Measured with immunoSEQ multiplex PCR; TCRdb has only the in-frame clones, and not every one. Of approximately 150,000 clones in the sample, roughly 80% were seen once. This CDR3 is built from 13 residues. V was shortened by 5 bases and J by 6 bases, with 11 bases between the two germline ends. Germline V gives CDR1 SGHVS, CDR2 FQNEAQ. The sequence came from a woman between 40 and 55 years old in good health and CMV-seronegative. J is TRBJ2-1 and V is TRBV7-8; no reliable D call. The source material was PBMCs. The CDR3 nucleotides read TGTGCCAGCAGCCTGCTCGGGTTCAATGAGCAGTTCTTC. It translates to CASSLLGFNEQFF.